These 15 T cell receptor beta chains originate from one sample sequenced in a study of T cell responses to AZD1222 COVID-19 vaccine. The table came from immunoSEQ multiplex PCR; TCRdb's copy has only in-frame clones and leaves some out. The data show more than 95,000 clones, around nine tenths seen once. Sequenced here: peripheral blood, sampled on day 0 of AZD1222 vaccination. These receptors were taken from an adult in good health.

The rearrangement links TRBV10-3 to TRBJ2-7; a possible D gene is TRBD2 (6 bases). The germline V gene encodes CDR1 ENHRY and CDR2 SYGVKD. Trimming took off 2 bases at V and 2 bases at J, with 13 bases between the two ends. This CDR3 spans 15 amino acids. The chain's CDR3 is CAISEEWGVTYEQYF. CDR3 sequence (DNA): TGTGCCATCAGTGAGGAGTGGGGGGTTACCTACGAGCAGTACTTC.

The genes are TRBV4-1 and TRBJ1-1; tentative D call: TRBD1 (6 bases). Germline-derived CDR1 and CDR2 are MGHRA and YSYEKL. The CDR3 loop spans 15 amino acids. Trimming shortened V by 4 bases and J by 2 bases, and 14 bases separated the two germline ends. The DNA for the CDR3 is TGCGCCAGCAGCCGGGCCGGGACAAGTAACACTGAAGCTTTCTTT. It is translated as CASSRAGTSNTEAFF.

This chain connects TRBV19 to TRBJ1-2, with TRBD1 identical over 11 bases. CDR1 and CDR2 (germline): LNHDA, SQIVND (reference sequence). The length of the CDR3 is 16 residues. The trim removed 5 bases at V and 1 base at J, leaving 6 bases unmatched. The chain's CDR3 is CASSRGTGGDNYGYTF. DNA of the CDR3: TGTGCCAGTAGTCGAGGGACAGGGGGGGATAACTATGGCTACACCTTC.

This chain links TRBV5-1 with TRBJ2-5; D unclear. The V gene's germline CDR1 is SGHRS and CDR2 YFSETQ. This CDR3 has 15 residues. Between the trimmed V and J ends, which lost 2 bases and 2 bases, there was a span of 13 bases. The CDR3, as DNA: TGCGCCAGCAGCTTAAACGTCTGGGGACAAGAGACCCAGTACTTC. Protein product: CASSLNVWGQETQYF.

The chain joins TRBV6-1 to TRBJ2-1, with a possible D match to TRBD2 (7 bases). Trimming took off 0 bases at V and 9 bases at J, with 15 bases between the two ends. The CDR3 is 15 amino acids. Per the germline V gene, CDR1 is MNHNS and CDR2 is SASEGT. The CDR3 DNA reads TGTGCCAGCAGTGAAGCAAGTGGGGGGGCTAGTGAGCAGTTCTTC. It encodes CASSEASGGASEQFF.

The chain couples TRBV10-2 to TRBJ1-1; D ambiguous. V was shortened by 6 bases and J by 1 base, with 15 bases between the two germline ends. CDR1 and CDR2 (germline): WSHSY, SAAADI. CDR3 length equals 15 residues. The CDR3 DNA reads as TGCGCCAGCAGCGAACTCCGCGGGGAGAACACTGAAGCTTTCTTT. The encoded protein is CASSELRGENTEAFF.

The chain has TRBV9 and TRBJ2-3; D unclear. The CDR3 loop spans 16 amino acids. The V and J ends lost 0 bases and 0 bases respectively, with 11 bases between them. Germline CDR1 SGDLS, CDR2 YYNGEE. The CDR3 region has the DNA TGTGCCAGCAGCGTAGGGGCACAACCTAGCACAGATACGCAGTATTTT. It is translated as CASSVGAQPSTDTQYF. The variable domain in full, with the rest retrieved from reference TRBV9 and TRBJ2-3, is DSGVTQTPKHLITATGQRVTLRCSPRSGDLSVYWYQQSLDQGLQFLIQYYNGEERAKGNILERFSAQQFPDLHSELNLSSLELGDSALYFCASSVGAQPSTDTQYFGPGTRLTVL.

The chain joins TRBV11-3 to TRBJ2-1; tentatively, D is TRBD2 (5 bases). Germline values: CDR1 SGHNT, CDR2 YENEEA. Deletions cut 5 bases from V and 0 bases from J, with 14 bases between. The CDR3 is made up of 16 amino acids. Here the CDR3 reads CASSPGRRGSYNEQFF. CDR3 in DNA: TGTGCCAGCAGCCCAGGACGACGGGGCTCCTACAATGAGCAGTTCTTC. The full variable domain, rest sourced from reference TRBV11-3 and TRBJ2-1, is EAGVVQSPRYKIIEKKQPVAFWCNPISGHNTLYWYLQNLGQGPELLIRYENEEAVDDSQLPKDRFSAERLKGVDSTLKIQPAELGDSAVYLCASSPGRRGSYNEQFFGPGTRLTVL.

This clone was found a few times. The rearrangement uses TRBV4-2 and TRBJ1-1; D gene uncertain. Trimming took off 4 bases at V and 8 bases at J, with 14 bases between the two ends. CDR1 is LGHNA and CDR2 is YNFKEQ in the germline V gene. The CDR3 sequence is 13 residues long. The CDR3 is CASSPGRPDEAFF. DNA of the CDR3: TGTGCCAGCAGCCCTGGACGGCCGGACGAAGCTTTCTTT.

V gene TRBV9 combines with J gene TRBJ1-1, with D possibly being TRBD1 (5 bases). CDR1 and CDR2 from the germline V gene are SGDLS and YYNGEE. Trimming cost V 4 bases and J 0 bases, with 7 bases left between them. The CDR3 extends over 13 amino acids. The CDR3 is CASSSTVNTEAFF. The CDR3 bases are TGTGCCAGCAGCTCGACAGTGAACACTGAAGCTTTCTTT. The variable domain in full, with the rest retrieved from reference TRBV9 and TRBJ1-1, is DSGVTQTPKHLITATGQRVTLRCSPRSGDLSVYWYQQSLDQGLQFLIQYYNGEERAKGNILERFSAQQFPDLHSELNLSSLELGDSALYFCASSSTVNTEAFFGQGTRLTVV.

The chain links TRBV19 to TRBJ2-3, with D unclear. CDR1 LNHDA and CDR2 SQIVND come from the germline V gene (reference sequence). The CDR3 is made up of 16 amino acids. With 1 base removed from V and 2 bases from J, the gap between germline ends came to 13 bases. CDR3 loop: CASSIVADFPTDTQYF. The CDR3 nucleotides read TGTGCCAGTAGTATAGTAGCAGACTTCCCCACAGATACGCAGTATTTT.

The chain employs TRBV15 and TRBJ2-1; no reliable D call. Germline V lookup: CDR1 LNHNV, CDR2 YYDKDF (reference sequence). CDR3 length equals 14 residues. V was pared by 1 base and J by 5 bases, with 9 bases between. The CDR3 coding sequence is TGTGCCACCAGCAGAGGAGACACCCACAATGAGCAGTTCTTC. This gives the protein CATSRGDTHNEQFF.

The chain is built from TRBV5-1 and TRBJ1-4, with a weak D call TRBD1 (5 bases). The CDR3 length is 14 residues. The V end was cut by 3 bases, the J end by 7 bases, with 13 bases between. From germline, CDR1 is SGHRS and CDR2 YFSETQ. For the CDR3, the DNA is TGCGCCAGCAGCTCGAGAAGAGGGACTGAAAAACTGTTTTTT. It is translated as CASSSRRGTEKLFF.

V usage is TRBV6-5 and J usage is TRBJ1-1; 7 bases match TRBD1. Germline V gene data show CDR1 as MNHEY and CDR2 as SVGAGI. V was clipped by 7 bases and J by 4 bases; unmatched bases: 3. The CDR3 length is 12 residues. CDR3 sequence (DNA): TGTGCCAGCATAGGGGGCCCCACTGAAGCTTTCTTT. The encoded protein is CASIGGPTEAFF.

This CDR3 is CASTVLRGYGYTF. The CDR3 DNA sequence: TGTGCCAGTACCGTGCTACGGGGCTATGGCTACACCTTC. The gene calls are TRBV19 and TRBJ1-2; the D is unclear. Germline-derived CDR1 and CDR2 are LNHDA and SQIVND (reference sequence). CDR3 length equals 13 residues. With 7 bases removed from V and 4 bases from J, the gap between germline ends came to 13 bases.